Listed here are 23 T cell receptor beta chains from one sample, sequenced in a study of shared clonotypes between healthy human individuals (dated by TCRdb to the early 2020s). Library prep was done by the immunoSEQ multiplex PCR assay. TCRdb mirrors the immuneACCESS table, restricted to in-frame sequences. Some clones are absent from its copies; in checked studies, under half trace to an unresolved V gene, and the reason for the others is unknown. The sample table contains over 400,000 clones; only one count was recorded for about 96% of them. The ten top clones hold approximately 0.06% of the sample. The sample consisted of naive CD4+ T cells sorted from blood. Sample cell subset or site, as interpreted from the label and publication: CD45RA+ positively selected. Every receptor here comes from a woman aged 25 to 39 in good health.

The V call is TRBV6-5, the J call TRBJ1-4; a possible D gene is TRBD1 (5 bases). Deletions cut 6 bases from V and 7 bases from J, with 12 bases between. This CDR3 region has 13 residues. Germline loops: CDR1 MNHEY, CDR2 SVGAGI. CDR3 in amino acids: CASRASGVEKLFF. For the CDR3, the DNA is TGTGCCAGCAGAGCCTCGGGGGTTGAAAAACTGTTTTTT.

This chain connects TRBV4-1 to TRBJ2-1; 8 bases align to TRBD2. The V and J ends lost 2 bases and 5 bases, in that order; junction bases with no gene match: 11. This CDR3 has 17 amino acids. Germline V gives CDR1 MGHRA, CDR2 YSYEKL. The CDR3 sequence is CASSQTIRWRGDNEQFF. Here the CDR3 DNA reads TGCGCCAGCAGCCAAACGATACGATGGCGGGGGGACAATGAGCAGTTCTTC.

Regarding this clone: Additional DNA sequences in this sample encode the identical CDR3. The rearrangement joins TRBV19 to TRBJ2-7; perhaps TRBD1 as D (7 bases). V was clipped by 1 base and J by 3 bases, with 10 bases between them. The CDR3 is 14 amino acids. Germline-derived CDR1 and CDR2 are LNHDA and SQIVND (reference sequence). The CDR3 nucleotides read TGTGCCAGTAGTATAGGTCAGGGGGGCTACGAGCAGTACTTC. Translation: CASSIGQGGYEQYF.

This sequence joins TRBV7-9 and TRBJ1-3; unclear D gene. This CDR3 comprises 12 residues. Between the trimmed V and J ends, which lost 1 base and 3 bases, there was a span of 1 base. Germline V CDR1 and CDR2: SEHNR, FQNEAQ (reference sequence). CDR3 in amino acids: CASSLVGNTIYF. CDR3 DNA sequence: TGTGCCAGCAGCTTAGTTGGAAACACCATATATTTT.

J is TRBJ1-1 and V is TRBV7-3; D uncertain. Trimming took off 2 bases at V and 7 bases at J, with 11 bases between the two ends. The CDR3 contains 13 residues. CDR1 and CDR2 from the germline V gene are SGHTA and FQGTGA. The CDR3 coding sequence is TGTGCCAGCAGCTTAGGACGGGATAATGAAGCTTTCTTT. Amino acids: CASSLGRDNEAFF.

V is TRBV5-6 and J is TRBJ2-6, with TRBD1 identical over 7 bases. The CDR3 loop spans 16 amino acids. Germline loops: CDR1 SGHDT, CDR2 YYEEEE. V lost 3 bases, J lost 0 bases, and 3 bases stayed unmatched. Written as DNA, the CDR3 is TGTGCCAGCAGCTCGGGACAGCTCTCTGGGGCCAACGTCCTGACTTTC. Translated, it gives CASSSGQLSGANVLTF.

The chain couples TRBV6-1 to TRBJ2-7, with 7 bases lining up with TRBD2. Germline-derived CDR1 and CDR2 are MNHNS and SASEGT. The CDR3 spans 14 residues. J lost 0 bases, V lost 8 bases, and 7 bases had no gene match. The CDR3 region is CASRRSGNSYEQYF. The CDR3 bases are TGTGCCAGCCGTCGAAGCGGGAACTCCTACGAGCAGTACTTC.

The V and J genes are TRBV7-8 and TRBJ1-2; D is uncertain. Germline CDR1 SGHVS, CDR2 FQNEAQ. Trimming cost V 1 base and J 4 bases, with 7 bases left between them. The CDR3 is made up of 13 amino acids. The CDR3 coding sequence is TGTGCCAGCAGCTTAGTCGAGATCTATGGCTACACCTTC. It yields the protein CASSLVEIYGYTF.

This CDR3 is CASNFIAGNYEQYF. The CDR3 DNA reads as TGTGCCAGCAATTTCATAGCGGGAAACTACGAGCAGTACTTC. The chain links TRBV7-2 to TRBJ2-7; 8 positions agree with TRBD2. V was pared by 7 bases and J by 3 bases, with 8 bases of the junction left unmatched. The CDR3 consists of 14 residues. Germline lookup yields CDR1 SGHTA and CDR2 FQGNSA.

The rearrangement links TRBV10-2 to TRBJ1-2; 9 nucleotides match TRBD1. There are 16 residues in the CDR3. The germline CDR1 and CDR2 sequences are WSHSY and SAAADI. The V gene end was trimmed by 6 bases and the J gene end by 0 bases; junction bases not matched to a gene: 8. For the CDR3, the DNA is TGCGCCAGCAGGTCGGGACAGGGCATCTCTAACTATGGCTACACCTTC. It translates to CASRSGQGISNYGYTF.

The gene calls are TRBV7-9 and TRBJ2-1; 8 bases fit TRBD2. The CDR3 contains 13 residues. With V trimmed by 2 bases and J by 8 bases, 2 bases remained unmatched. CDR1 is SEHNR, CDR2 FQNEAQ, per germline (reference sequence). The CDR3 nucleotides read TGTGCCAGCAGCTTACGGGAGGGAGATGAGCAGTTCTTC. Translating gives CASSLREGDEQFF.

The V and J genes are TRBV7-9 and TRBJ1-2; the match to TRBD1 covers 9 bases. Unmatched junction bases numbered 6, after V lost 0 bases and J lost 4 bases. This CDR3 has 16 amino acids. In germline, CDR1 is SEHNR, CDR2 FQNEAQ (reference sequence). In DNA, the CDR3 is TGTGCCAGCAGCTTAGCCCGGGACAGGGACCTCTATGGCTACACCTTC. It yields the protein CASSLARDRDLYGYTF.

V is TRBV19 and J is TRBJ2-3; possible D gene TRBD1, 6 bases. CDR3 length: 14 amino acids. V was trimmed by 3 bases and J by 4 bases, leaving 11 bases between them. Germline assignment: CDR1 LNHDA and CDR2 SQIVND (reference sequence). The CDR3 bases are TGTGCCAGTAGTATTTCCCAGGGGTCAGATACGCAGTATTTT. Its translation: CASSISQGSDTQYF.

V and J are TRBV28 and TRBJ2-1, with 11 bases lining up with TRBD1. Trimming took 5 bases from V and 7 from J; bases not matched to a gene: 7. This CDR3 region has 15 residues. In germline, CDR1 is MDHEN, CDR2 SYDVKM. CDR3 sequence reads: CASSTGQGETNEQFF. CDR3 coding DNA: TGTGCCAGCAGTACGGGACAGGGGGAGACTAATGAGCAGTTCTTC.

V is TRBV7-6 and J is TRBJ2-1; D remains unclear. Germline CDR1 reads SGHVS; CDR2 reads FNYEAQ. This CDR3 spans 13 amino acids. Trimming removed 4 bases at V and 7 bases at J, with 11 bases between. CDR3 protein: CASSSKLWNEQFF. As DNA, the CDR3 is TGTGCCAGCAGCTCTAAGCTATGGAATGAGCAGTTCTTC.

This clone was picked up one time. The chain uses TRBV2 and TRBJ1-3; D is possibly TRBD1 (6 bases). The germline V gene encodes CDR1 SNHLY and CDR2 FYNNEI. CDR3 length: 13 residues. V was cut by 8 bases and J by 5 bases, with 13 bases left in between. CDR3 protein: CASGTPNRNTIYF. The CDR3 DNA sequence: TGTGCCAGCGGGACACCGAACAGAAACACCATATATTTT.

The genes are TRBV5-1 and TRBJ2-7, with 10 bases that match TRBD1. V lost 6 bases, J lost 6 bases, and 6 bases stayed unmatched. Germline V lookup: CDR1 SGHRS, CDR2 YFSETQ. The CDR3 totals 13 residues. The CDR3 loop is CASTGTGAGEQYF. The DNA of the CDR3 is TGCGCCAGCACCGGGACAGGGGCGGGCGAGCAGTACTTC.

This chain uses TRBV18 with TRBJ2-7; TRBD2 might be the D (6 bases). This CDR3 spans 13 amino acids. The V gene lost 2 bases and the J gene lost 2 bases, with 7 bases spanning the gap. Per the germline V gene, CDR1 is KGHSH and CDR2 is LQKENI. The DNA of the CDR3 is TGTGCCAGCTCACCAGGGGGGACCTACGAGCAGTACTTC. It codes for CASSPGGTYEQYF.

This sequence joins TRBV28 and TRBJ1-2; a possible D gene is TRBD1 (5 bases). Trimming cost V 5 bases and J 5 bases, with 15 bases left between them. The CDR3 extends over 14 amino acids. Looked up from germline, CDR1 is MDHEN and CDR2 is SYDVKM. The chain's CDR3 is CASSQGDLKYGYTF. The CDR3 DNA follows: TGTGCCAGCAGTCAAGGGGACCTAAAATATGGCTACACCTTC.

DNA of the CDR3: TGTGCCAGCAGCTTAGCATTGGCGGAGAATCAGCCCCAGCATTTT. Translated, it gives CASSLALAENQPQHF. This chain links TRBV7-8 with TRBJ1-5; D remains ambiguous. This CDR3 spans 15 amino acids. Germline V gene data show CDR1 as SGHVS and CDR2 as FQNEAQ. Trimming took off 0 bases at V and 4 bases at J, with 10 bases between the two ends.

The chain uses TRBV7-9 and TRBJ2-1, with a possible D match to TRBD2 (5 bases). The CDR3 contains 14 residues. Trimming removed 6 bases at V and 0 bases at J, with 9 bases between. Germline CDR1 is SEHNR and CDR2 is FQNEAQ (reference sequence). The DNA for the CDR3 is TGTGCCAGCAGAAGCGGTAGCTCCTACAATGAGCAGTTCTTC. Amino acid sequence: CASRSGSSYNEQFF.

A note on this clone: The same CDR3 also results from other DNA sequences found in this sample. This chain joins TRBV28 and TRBJ1-2; 8 positions match TRBD1. This CDR3 spans 13 amino acids. Germline V lookup: CDR1 MDHEN, CDR2 SYDVKM. Trimming removed 6 bases from V and 6 bases from J; junction bases left unmatched: 6. Here the CDR3 reads CASRETGEHGYTF. The DNA for the CDR3 is TGTGCCAGCAGGGAGACAGGGGAGCATGGCTACACCTTC.

This sequence joins TRBV9 and TRBJ2-3; D ambiguous. The germline gives CDR1 SGDLS, CDR2 YYNGEE. V lost 0 bases to trimming and J lost 2 bases, with 4 bases between them. This CDR3 is 13 amino acids long. The DNA for the CDR3 is TGTGCCAGCAGCGTAGTAAACACAGATACGCAGTATTTT. Translation: CASSVVNTDTQYF.